Detailed here is one T cell receptor beta chain. Its cognate antigen has yet to be identified. One base away there is no much larger clone; base qualities are not given. This sample was taken from a study of cytomegalovirus exposure and HLA in healthy donors (dated by TCRdb to 2016 to 2017). Looking at the study overall: An earlier analysis of roughly 610 of the donors reported 250 to 350 Gb of sequence data and 117 million unique TCR beta sequences obtained from about 179 million T cells. An early release covering roughly 600 HLA-typed donors comprised about 320 gigabases of sequencing data and approximately 80 million unique TCR sequences. Of the approximately 400 genotyped donors, around 81% fell in the genetic ancestry cluster associated with self-reported Caucasian donors. The study aimed to test whether cataloging public T cell receptors could reveal signatures of past pathogen exposure. The study used immunosequencing to profile the T cell repertoires of several hundred subjects and linked those repertoires to cytomegalovirus serostatus. In addition to the first cohort of 650 to 800 subjects, a separate validation cohort of under 150 different subjects was used. High-throughput TCR immunosequencing, statistical association of individual TCRs with disease status, and machine learning were combined to predict cytomegalovirus infection status. A later analysis re-analyzed previously published TCR beta repertoires from about 730 donors and added high-resolution HLA genotyping to study TCR occurrence patterns. In the later analysis, no new phenotypic data were used to find candidate immune exposures; instead, reliance was placed on TCR beta sequences and their occurrence across donors. To decide whether each TCR beta V gene segment behaved as functional or pseudogenic, an earlier analysis of 587 of the donors relied on high-throughput TCR beta sequencing. Alongside the repertoire data, information on donor age, sex, ethnicity and CMV serostatus was compiled. Genome-wide SNP genotypes for about 55% of the 666 donors were used in a later genetic analysis, which treated that subset as a discovery cohort. Every repertoire in the discovery cohort had been generated on one and the same sequencing platform. Class I and class II HLA loci were covered by the typing at four-digit resolution. Typing coverage varied by locus: roughly 629-640 donors for A, B, C, DRB1 and DQB1; roughly 560 for DQA1; around 610 for DPA1; roughly 450 for DPB1. Because of strong linkage in the cohort, 5 or 6 DR-DQ haplotypes were treated as single units for association and clustering. Among 350 to 400 genotyped donors of the cohort, an average of 235,054 unique TCR beta nucleotide sequences were sequenced per donor, roughly 18% of them non-productive. The research as a whole found: In a later analysis, HLA-associated TCR beta chains showed more clonal expansion and lower generation probabilities than non-associated chains that were equally common. Because counts were too low, seventeen rarely observed V segments, including chromosome 9 orphons, were excluded from the earlier analysis of roughly 580 of the donors. While some public TCRs were present in many individuals, most TCR sequences turned up only very rarely across donors. In a later genetic analysis, a missense DCLRE1C variant was associated with V-gene and J-gene trimming of TCR beta chains, and the association was replicated in an independent cohort. In a later analysis, TCR association rates were found to vary across HLA loci, with the most associated TCRs seen for DRB1 alleles and the fewest for HLA-C alleles. In both the original and validation cohorts, the classifier was reported to diagnose cytomegalovirus status with high specificity and sensitivity. A further reported finding was that TCR beta sequences accurately predicted the HLA-A and HLA-B alleles for most subjects in the first cohort. The only immune exposure information available for the cohort was CMV serostatus. A group of highly shared sequence variants was considered likely to be a technical artifact of the sequencing pipeline. The authors suggested that the approach could potentially be generalized to other disease states and immunological phenotypes. In this cohort, only TCR beta chains were sequenced, and detectable features were limited by the absence of alpha or paired-chain data. Because some donors lacked HLA typing at each locus, the association tests relied only on the typed subset. The study listed approximately 150 TCR beta chains as associated with cytomegalovirus. Roughly uniform sequencing depth across donors was assumed in presence/absence analyses, although this assumption may not hold. In a later genetic analysis, fewer N-insertions in productive TCRs were reported among donors in an Asian-associated ancestry cluster than the 666-donor mean. According to a later analysis, most CMV-associated TCR beta chains appeared to be HLA-restricted, and the HLA associations seemed to be driven largely by CMV exposure. In a later analysis, several top co-occurrence clusters were reported to appear linked to parvovirus B19, influenza, CMV and Epstein-Barr virus. The 87-base-pair reads could not distinguish some IMGT-functional V segments, including TRBV6-2 and TRBV6-3, so those segments were excluded. When HLA alleles, especially DR and DQ, strongly co-occurred, TCR associations were difficult to assign to individual alleles. Correlated functional status among segregating V segments might reflect linkage disequilibrium, but an unknown experimental factor could not be ruled out. A few of the identified cytomegalovirus-associated TCR beta chains were confirmed in vitro to be specific for cytomegalovirus antigens. At a false discovery rate of 0.05, a later analysis linked around 17,000 TCR beta sequences to specific HLA alleles. In an earlier analysis of some 550 of the donors, most TCR beta V segments were observed in productive rearrangements about 87% or about 30% of the time, broadly matching IMGT annotations.

The cohort comprised under 700 healthy bone marrow donors. At the time of sampling, every cohort member was nominally healthy, though immune exposures that went unrecorded were likely present. The donor was CMV seronegative and was included in the group of about 350 seronegative cohort members. A peripheral blood sample was collected from each donor, and TCR beta sequencing was performed on peripheral blood mononuclear cells. The Qiagen DNeasy Blood Extraction Kit was used to extract genomic DNA from the blood cell samples. Libraries came from the immunoSEQ multiplex PCR assay. For the multiplex PCR, a mixture combining 60 forward primers for TCR Vbeta segments and 13 reverse primers for TCR Jbeta segments was used. The CDR3 region of rearranged TCR beta genes was amplified from genomic DNA with a multiplex PCR assay. On the Illumina HiSeq System, the amplified TCR beta libraries were sequenced as 87-base-pair reads. In the source study's methods: A later analysis tallied roughly 80 million unique TCR beta chains across the 666 repertoires, and about 10 million of those chains were shared by two or more donors. To remove PCR and sequencing errors, raw reads were error-corrected and collapsed into unique sequences using a nearest-neighbor algorithm that merged closely related sequences. Alignment of CDR3 sequences to IMGT reference sequences was used to assign V, D and J gene segments. Each retained sequence needed at least a six-nucleotide match to both a V gene segment and a J gene segment. A rearrangement counted as productive if the CDR3 had no stop codons and remained in frame with V and J, and every other rearrangement counted as non-productive. Following IMGT convention, CDR3 was defined as the stretch from the second conserved V-encoded cysteine up to the conserved J-encoded phenylalanine. Sequences without an unambiguous match to a single V gene segment were excluded from the earlier analysis of approximately 600 of the donors. In an earlier analysis of approximately 560 of the donors, a V segment was called functional when productive rearrangements were above 56.7%, and segregating when the standard deviation between donors exceeded 5%. A statistical classification framework was built for diagnosing cytomegalovirus status from the catalog of TCR beta chain sequences. In a later analysis, TCR nucleotide sequences were compared against IMGT/GENE-DB human TR gene sequences so that V and J genes could be assigned. The TCRdist pipeline was used in a later analysis to assign CDR3 sequences and most-parsimonious VDJ recombination scenarios. In a later analysis, each TCR beta chain was defined by its CDR3 amino acid sequence together with its V-gene family, and reads without a unique V-gene family were excluded. To address suspected cross-contamination and a sequencing artifact, a later analysis removed a few hundred highly shared, low-generation-probability nucleotide sequences. In a later analysis, a clonal expansion index was calculated for each public chain from normalized within-repertoire ranks of inferred template counts. A later analysis computed generation probabilities with a VDJ recombination model fitted to out-of-frame rearrangements, and checked the results against IGoR. In a later analysis, TCR-TCR, TCR-HLA and TCR-CMV co-occurrence was scored with hypergeometric tests, and a repertoire-size bias correction was applied to TCR pairs. In a later analysis, false discovery rates were estimated by permuting HLA or CMV assignments 20 times. In a later analysis, co-occurring TCRs were grouped using DBSCAN, and TCRdist sequence similarity was added for clustering within HLA-allele-positive subsets. Repertoires with fewer than 30,000 or more than 120,000 public chains were left out of co-occurrence clustering, as were four to six repertoires with anomalous nucleotide sharing. The table comes from immuneACCESS by way of TCRdb, which keeps in-frame sequences with V and J called. Part of the clones is missing from these tables; in studies checked, under half for an unresolved V gene and the rest for unknown reasons. V and J calls and clone size are those listed in that table; D and trimming were worked out from the DNA. The sample profile shows approximately 220,000 clones; around 79% of them were found once. Clones ranked in the top ten supply around 2% of the sample.

Taken from cysteine to phenylalanine, the CDR3 has 15 residues. Left in the record is the CDR3 DNA by itself, 45 bases read in frame from the first base. V is clipped by 3 bases and J by 7 bases, and the sequence between their germline boundaries is 18 bases long. CDR1 and CDR2 are read off the germline V gene as SGDLS and YYNGEE. The sequencing sample was made of PBMCs. The clonotype was recovered from a man aged 18 to 29 in good health and CMV-seronegative. Recombination joined TRBV9 with TRBJ2-3; perhaps TRBD1 is the D gene, with 5 bases matching. CDR3 sequence: CASSARATDQNTQYF. The DNA sequence is as follows: TGTGCCAGCAGCGCAAGGGCGACAGACCAAAATACGCAGTATTTT.